This T cell receptor (beta chain) derives from a study of PD-L1 blockade in urothelial cancer. On the study more broadly: Each blood sample yielded a median of about 150,000 T cells. The study's findings and limits: Pretreatment TCR clonality in blood under the median foretold superior survival. Durable-benefit cases showed more tumor-associated blood clone expansion at 3 weeks.

V shed 4 bases, J shed 2 bases, and the junction held 7 bases outside the gene matches. The length of the CDR3 is 16 residues. Germline V gives CDR1 SGHAT, CDR2 FQNNGV. The data were produced by immunoSEQ multiplex PCR, yet TCRdb's version contains in-frame clones alone and is incomplete. This sample yields 70,000 or so clones, of which roughly 89% are seen a single time; approximately 3.5% belongs to the top ten. Peripheral blood mononuclear cells were collected from every patient before and during treatment, yielding between 1 and 8 samples per patient. With regard to this clone: Its antigen is unidentified.

The chain joins TRBV11-2 to TRBJ1-4, with 7 bases lining up with TRBD1. This clonotype originated in a man aged 60-69 years with urothelial cancer. Sequencing used PBMCs, obtained around atezolizumab (anti-PD-L1) treatment. The CDR3 reads CASSSRQGSTNEKLFF. The CDR3 DNA reads as TGTGCCAGCAGCTCAAGACAGGGCTCCACTAATGAAAAACTGTTTTTT. The whole variable domain, filled in from reference TRBV11-2 and TRBJ1-4, reads EAGVAQSPRYKIIEKRQSVAFWCNPISGHATLYWYQQILGQGPKLLIQFQNNGVVDDSQLPKDRFSAERLKGVDSTLKIQPAKLEDSAVYLCASSSRQGSTNEKLFFGSGTQLSVL.